This TCR beta chain was captured in a study of identical twins. MiXCR was run by TCRdb on the 5' RACE reads, yielding one entry per CDR3 protein. The table has 1.5 million to 2 million distinct CDR3 sequences, about 31% seen once. The trim removed 2 bases at V and 0 bases at J, leaving 5 bases unmatched. The CDR3 covers 15 residues. Per germline, CDR1 DFQATT and CDR2 SNEGSKA (reference sequence). The rearrangement joins TRBV20-1 to TRBJ2-7; 9 bases are shared with TRBD2. The clonotype comes from a newborn girl in good health. The specimen was cord blood. The CDR3 reads CSARISGSLSYEQYF. CDR3 in DNA: TGCAGTGCTAGAATTAGCGGGAGCCTCTCCTACGAGCAGTACTTC.